The clone carrying this T cell receptor (beta chain) was observed a handful of times. Its matching antigen is unknown. These data are taken from a study of CD8 T cells in ankylosing spondylitis. Study-level findings and limits: Disease-linked clones bore a CD8+ phenotype and were relatively rare in peripheral blood. Blood of patients with ankylosing spondylitis appeared to be characterized by a TCR beta motif of roughly eight highly homologous variants.

This CDR3 comprises 13 residues. The V gene's germline CDR1 is SGHTS and CDR2 YDEGEE. V was pared by 0 bases and J by 6 bases, with 6 bases between. TCRdb re-called the 5' RACE reads with MiXCR, one entry per CDR3 protein. Altogether roughly 30,000 distinct CDR3 sequences are present, approximately 15% being singletons, with the ten largest covering about a third. The rearrangement joins TRBV5-8 to TRBJ2-2; D uncertain. This receptor was identified in a male donor with ankylosing spondylitis or in good health (not recorded which). Sample: blood. The DNA of the CDR3 is TGTGCCAGCAGCTTGGCTAGTTCCGGGGAGCTGTTTTTT. Encoded protein: CASSLASSGELFF.